The present entry profiles one T cell receptor (beta chain) with its context. The data derive from a study of OX40 agonist ivuxolimab in advanced cancers. Assay: immunoSEQ multiplex PCR; the TCRdb copy retains only in-frame clones and omits some. The sample holds some 11,000 clones, approximately 80% seen once. The TCR originated in an adult with an advanced solid tumor such as melanoma, head and neck, liver or kidney cancer. The sample here was CD4+ or CD8+ T cells sorted from blood, taken in a trial of the OX40 agonist ivuxolimab.

The CDR3 nucleotides read TGCAGCGTTCAGAGCTCCTACGAGCAGTACTTC. The encoded protein is CSVQSSYEQYF. The chain joins TRBV29-1 to TRBJ2-7; D remains ambiguous. This CDR3 is built from 11 residues. The V gene lost 5 bases and the J gene lost 0 bases, with 5 bases spanning the gap. CDR1 and CDR2 (germline): SQVTM, ANQGSEA.